Following are 27 T cell receptor beta chains from one sample sequenced in a study of T cells in Graves' hyperthyroidism and ophthalmopathy. TCR beta CDR3 regions were amplified from RNA. The TCR CDR3 first-round RT-PCR relied on the HTBI primer set. TCRdb reprocessed the multiplex PCR reads with MiXCR, giving one entry per CDR3 protein. The sample has over 550,000 distinct CDR3 sequences; around 17% are singletons. Material for sequencing was blood. Source of these receptors: a woman aged 18-35 years with Graves' hyperthyroidism.

This clonotype was seen many times. The chain recombines TRBV3-1 with TRBJ2-7, with D possibly being TRBD1 (5 bases). Trimming stripped 0 bases from V and 7 bases from J, with 19 bases between. Germline V gives CDR1 LGHDT, CDR2 YNNKEL (reference sequence). This CDR3 region has 16 residues. The DNA of the CDR3 is TGTGCCAGCAGCCAAGATCTTTTAGGCGTCAAGGGGGAGCAGTACTTC. Its protein is CASSQDLLGVKGEQYF.

On this clonotype itself: A read error may be the cause here, since a much bigger clone is one base away. This chain connects TRBV13 to TRBJ2-7, with TRBD2 as a possible D gene (6 bases). Per the germline V gene, CDR1 is PRHDT and CDR2 is FYEKMQ (reference sequence). The CDR3 covers 12 residues. CDR3 in amino acids: CASSASGDEQCF. Here the CDR3 DNA reads TGTGCCAGCAGCGCGTCGGGAGACGAGCAGTGCTTC.

In its sample, this clonotype was seen a few times. The chain employs TRBV7-6 and TRBJ2-3; D is possibly TRBD2 (6 bases). The V end lost 0 bases, the J end lost 1 base, and 11 bases lay between the germline ends. CDR3 size: 16 residues. Germline V gene data show CDR1 as SGHVS and CDR2 as FNYEAQ. CDR3 nucleotides: TGTGCCAGCAGCTTAGCGATAGCGGAGCGCACAGATACGCAGTATTTT. Protein sequence: CASSLAIAERTDTQYF.

This chain joins TRBV20-1 and TRBJ1-1; D might be TRBD1 (5 bases). V was clipped by 2 bases and J by 1 base, with 14 bases between them. CDR1 and CDR2 from the germline V gene are DFQATT and SNEGSKA (reference sequence). CDR3 length equals 15 residues. The CDR3 loop is CSARSPPDRNTEAFF. CDR3 DNA sequence: TGCAGTGCTAGATCCCCTCCTGACAGGAACACTGAAGCTTTCTTT.

A remark on this clonotype: This may come from a read error, since a much larger clone is one base off. The chain couples TRBV27 to TRBJ1-1; 8 bases fit TRBD1. The germline V gene encodes CDR1 MNHEY and CDR2 SMNVEV (reference sequence). The CDR3 is 16 amino acids. The trim removed 2 bases at V and 4 bases at J, leaving 9 bases unmatched. For the CDR3, the DNA is TGTGCCAGCAGTTTAAGAGGGACAGGTATGATCACTGAAGCTTTCTTT. This gives the protein CASSLRGTGMITEAFF.

This clonotype was seen repeatedly, ten times or more. CDR3 loop: CASSLVLWSTEAFF. CDR3 nucleotide sequence: TGCGCCAGCAGCTTAGTCTTATGGAGCACTGAAGCTTTCTTT. The J gene is TRBJ1-1, the V gene TRBV5-1; D remains unclear. CDR1 and CDR2 from the germline V gene are SGHRS and YFSETQ. V lost 2 bases to trimming and J lost 4 bases, with 12 bases between them. The CDR3 has 14 amino acids.

Ten or more counts support this clonotype. The rearrangement uses TRBV12-3 or TRBV12-4 and TRBJ1-5; D is uncertain. Trimming pared 6 bases from V and 0 bases from J, leaving 6 bases between. This CDR3 comprises 13 residues. CDR3 sequence: CASSHNSNQPQHF. For the CDR3, the DNA is TGTGCCAGCAGCCACAATAGCAATCAGCCCCAGCATTTT.

This clonotype showed up many times. The chain recombines TRBV27 with TRBJ1-6; the D gene is possibly TRBD1 (6 bases). The CDR3 spans 16 residues. Trimming cost V 5 bases and J 0 bases, with 11 bases left between them. Germline V gene data show CDR1 as MNHEY and CDR2 as SMNVEV (reference sequence). CDR3 DNA sequence: TGTGCCAGCAGTAGGCAGGGGAGCTCCTATAATTCACCCCTCCACTTT. The encoded protein is CASSRQGSSYNSPLHF.

The sample holds many counts of this clonotype. V gene TRBV20-1 combines with J gene TRBJ2-7; 11 bases are a match to TRBD2. V gave up 6 bases and J gave up 2 bases; unmatched junction bases: 6. CDR1 is DFQATT and CDR2 is SNEGSKA in the germline V gene (reference sequence). This CDR3 is built from 14 residues. This CDR3 reads CSAETSGNPYEQYF. Here the CDR3 DNA reads TGCAGTGCCGAGACTAGCGGGAACCCCTACGAGCAGTACTTC.

This clonotype was picked up many times. V is TRBV5-8 and J is TRBJ2-7; 11 bases map to TRBD2. CDR3 length: 18 residues. V lost 4 bases to trimming and J lost 0 bases; unmatched junction nucleotides: 12. Germline CDR1 SGHTS, CDR2 YDEGEE. CDR3 sequence: CASSAGGLAGGHSYEQYF. CDR3 DNA: TGTGCCAGCAGCGCGGGTGGGCTAGCGGGAGGCCACTCCTACGAGCAGTACTTC.

This rearrangement joins TRBV6-6 to TRBJ2-3; TRBD2 agrees at 8 bases. The CDR3 length is 16 residues. V lost 0 bases and J lost 4; bases outside the gene matches: 6. Germline values: CDR1 MNHNY, CDR2 SVGAGI (reference sequence). This CDR3 reads CASSYSPGTRADTQYF. The DNA for the CDR3 is TGTGCCAGCAGTTACTCGCCCGGGACTAGGGCAGATACGCAGTATTTT.

The sample holds many counts of this clonotype. V usage is TRBV6-2 or TRBV6-3 and J usage is TRBJ1-1, with a tentative D call TRBD1 (5 bases). The germline gives CDR1 MNHEY, CDR2 SVGEGT. This CDR3 has 15 amino acids. Trimming cost V 7 bases and J 1 base, with 16 bases left between them. This chain's CDR3 is CASNKGDGGNTEAFF. Here the CDR3 DNA reads TGTGCCAGCAATAAAGGGGACGGAGGGAACACTGAAGCTTTCTTT.

This clonotype appeared a few times. Written as DNA, the CDR3 is TGTGCCAGCAGCTTAGTGGTGTCAGCCCAAGAGACCCAGTACTTC. Encoded protein: CASSLVVSAQETQYF. The chain recombines TRBV7-8 with TRBJ2-5; D not resolved. V was cut by 1 base and J by 1 base, with 10 bases left in between. From germline, CDR1 is SGHVS and CDR2 FQNEAQ. The CDR3 has 15 amino acids.

This clonotype was recorded at least ten times. The J gene is TRBJ1-5, the V gene TRBV7-8; D is possibly TRBD1 (6 bases). This CDR3 region has 15 residues. The germline gives CDR1 SGHVS, CDR2 FQNEAQ. V shed 5 bases and J shed 1 base, with 12 bases lying between them. CDR3 loop: CASSKTGSSNQPQHF. The DNA for the CDR3 is TGTGCCAGCAGCAAAACAGGGTCGAGCAATCAGCCCCAGCATTTT.

This sequence joins TRBV6-1 and TRBJ2-3; TRBD2 agrees at 7 bases. V shed 6 bases, J shed 2 bases, and the junction held 11 bases outside the gene matches. The CDR3 extends over 16 amino acids. Germline assignment: CDR1 MNHNS and CDR2 SASEGT. The DNA of the CDR3 is TGTGCCAGCAGCATTTTAGCGCGGGAGTACACAGATACGCAGTATTTT. This encodes CASSILAREYTDTQYF.

The chain recombines TRBV6-2 or TRBV6-3 with TRBJ1-1; 11 positions agree with TRBD1. Germline V gene sequence: CDR1 MNHEY, CDR2 SVGEGT. The CDR3 contains 15 residues. The J segment lost 3 bases and the V segment lost 7 bases, leaving 7 bases of the junction unmatched. CDR3 in amino acids: CASTGQGAGDTEAFF. The CDR3 DNA reads as TGTGCCAGCACAGGACAGGGGGCAGGGGACACTGAAGCTTTCTTT.

This clonotype has more than one count but fewer than ten. This chain uses TRBV20-1 with TRBJ2-7; D is possibly TRBD2 (6 bases). The CDR3 is 16 amino acids. Per the germline V gene, CDR1 is DFQATT and CDR2 is SNEGSKA (reference sequence). Trimming cost V 1 base and J 4 bases, with 20 bases left between them. The CDR3: CSARALAEGLRYEQYF. Here the CDR3 DNA reads TGCAGTGCTAGAGCCTTAGCGGAGGGATTAAGATACGAGCAGTACTTC.

This clonotype has just a few counts. The chain carries TRBV19 and TRBJ1-5, with D perhaps matching TRBD1 (5 bases). Trimming pared 7 bases from V and 4 bases from J, leaving 8 bases between. CDR3 length: 12 residues. Germline V gene lookup returns CDR1 LNHDA and CDR2 SQIVND (reference sequence). The chain's CDR3 is CASKTVNQPQHF. The CDR3 DNA is TGTGCCAGTAAGACAGTAAATCAGCCCCAGCATTTT.

This clonotype was recorded at least ten times. The chain links TRBV12-3 or TRBV12-4 to TRBJ2-1; possibly TRBD1 for D (5 bases). Trimming cost V 3 bases and J 9 bases, with 18 bases left between them. CDR3 length: 15 residues. The CDR3 bases are TGTGCCAGCAGTTTTGGTCAGGGCGTTCAGAGTGAGCAGTTCTTC. Translating gives CASSFGQGVQSEQFF.

The table lists this clonotype with many counts. This rearrangement joins TRBV4-2 to TRBJ1-1, with 10 bases aligning to TRBD1. Trimming took 4 bases from V and 4 from J; bases not matched to a gene: 15. The V gene's germline CDR1 is LGHNA and CDR2 YNFKEQ. The length of the CDR3 is 18 residues. CDR3 in amino acids: CASSLRGQDRGWGTEAFF. CDR3 nucleotides: TGTGCCAGCAGCCTAAGAGGGCAGGACAGGGGGTGGGGCACTGAAGCTTTCTTT.

This clonotype was seen a few times. The genes are TRBV20-1 and TRBJ1-5; 7 bases line up with TRBD1. The CDR3 is 15 residues long. J gave up 4 bases and V 3 bases, and 9 bases lay outside the gene matches. Germline-derived CDR1 and CDR2 are DFQATT and SNEGSKA (reference sequence). The DNA of the CDR3 is TGCAGTGCTAGCGCCCCCAGGGACAGAAATCAGCCCCAGCATTTT. Encoded protein: CSASAPRDRNQPQHF.

This chain connects TRBV12-3 or TRBV12-4 to TRBJ2-6, with 9 positions matching TRBD1. With 3 bases clipped from V and 0 bases from J, the junction kept 6 bases outside the gene matches. The CDR3 sequence is 18 residues long. In DNA, the CDR3 is TGTGCCAGCAGTTTCCCGGGACAGGGATTCTCTGGGGCCAACGTCCTGACTTTC. It specifies CASSFPGQGFSGANVLTF.

This clonotype has more than one count but fewer than ten. The chain joins TRBV18 to TRBJ2-5; D is tentatively TRBD1 or TRBD2 (5 bases each). V was cut by 1 base and J by 4 bases, with 10 bases left in between. The CDR3 totals 14 residues. Germline CDR1 KGHSH, CDR2 LQKENI. This chain's CDR3 is CASSPRGPPETQYF. Here the CDR3 DNA reads TGTGCCAGCTCACCACGGGGACCCCCAGAGACCCAGTACTTC.

In its sample, this clonotype was seen many times. The genes are TRBV5-1 and TRBJ1-2, with D unclear. This CDR3 has 17 residues. Trimming shortened V by 3 bases and J by 4 bases, and 22 bases separated the two germline ends. Germline assignment: CDR1 SGHRS and CDR2 YFSETQ. The CDR3 coding sequence is TGCGCCAGCAGCTCGGTTCATGGGCGGACGAAGACCTATGGCTACACCTTC. As protein: CASSSVHGRTKTYGYTF.

This clonotype has at least ten counts. The V call is TRBV20-1, the J call TRBJ2-7; TRBD1 matches at 8 bases. Germline V gives CDR1 DFQATT, CDR2 SNEGSKA (reference sequence). The CDR3 consists of 14 residues. J gave up 3 bases and V 1 base, and 5 bases lay outside the gene matches. The CDR3 loop reads CSARASRGRYEQYF. The CDR3, as DNA: TGCAGTGCTAGAGCAAGCAGGGGGCGCTACGAGCAGTACTTC.

This clonotype was seen repeatedly, ten times or more. This sequence joins TRBV28 and TRBJ2-7; maybe TRBD1 (6 bases). Germline values: CDR1 MDHEN, CDR2 SYDVKM. V dropped 6 bases and J dropped 2 bases, with 14 bases sitting between them. This CDR3 spans 14 amino acids. The CDR3, as DNA: TGTGCCAGCAGCTCCACAGGGATTACCTACGAGCAGTACTTC. It translates to CASSSTGITYEQYF. Based on the CDR3 plus reference TRBV28 and TRBJ2-7, the full variable domain is DVKVTQSSRYLVKRTGEKVFLECVQDMDHENMFWYRQDPGLGLRLIYFSYDVKMKEKGDIPEGYSVSREKKERFSLILESASTNQTSMYLCASSSTGITYEQYFGPGTRLTVT.

This clonotype was detected many times. V and J are TRBV7-9 and TRBJ2-7; 8 bases are shared with TRBD2. Trimming at V came to 7 bases and at J to 2 bases, leaving 10 bases not matched to a gene. The CDR3 is 15 amino acids. The germline V gene encodes CDR1 SEHNR and CDR2 FQNEAQ (reference sequence). The CDR3 loop reads CASTAGGRATYEQYF. As DNA, the CDR3 is TGTGCCAGCACCGCGGGGGGCAGGGCCACCTACGAGCAGTACTTC.